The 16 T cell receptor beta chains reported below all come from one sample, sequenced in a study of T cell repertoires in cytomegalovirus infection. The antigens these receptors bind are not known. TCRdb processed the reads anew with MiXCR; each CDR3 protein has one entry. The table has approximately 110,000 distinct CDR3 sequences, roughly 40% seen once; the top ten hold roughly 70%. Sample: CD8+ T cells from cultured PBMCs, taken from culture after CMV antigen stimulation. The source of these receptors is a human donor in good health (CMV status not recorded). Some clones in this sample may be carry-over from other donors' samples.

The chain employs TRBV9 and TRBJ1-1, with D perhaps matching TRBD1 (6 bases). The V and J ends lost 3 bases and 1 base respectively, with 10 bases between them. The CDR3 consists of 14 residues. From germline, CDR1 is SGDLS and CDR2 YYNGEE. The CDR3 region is CASSERGGNTEAFF. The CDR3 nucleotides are TGTGCCAGCAGCGAGAGAGGGGGGAACACTGAAGCTTTCTTT.

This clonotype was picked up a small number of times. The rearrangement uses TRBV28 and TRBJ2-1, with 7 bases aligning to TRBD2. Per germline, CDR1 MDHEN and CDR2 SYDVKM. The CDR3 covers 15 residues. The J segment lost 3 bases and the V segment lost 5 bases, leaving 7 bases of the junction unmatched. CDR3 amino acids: CASSGIRDYYNEQFF. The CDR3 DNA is TGTGCCAGCAGTGGAATCCGGGACTACTACAATGAGCAGTTCTTC.

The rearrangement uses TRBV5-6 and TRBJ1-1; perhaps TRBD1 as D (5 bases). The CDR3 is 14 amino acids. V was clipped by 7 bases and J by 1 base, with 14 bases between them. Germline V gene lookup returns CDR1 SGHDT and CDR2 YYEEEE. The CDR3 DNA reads TGTGCCAGCGCTACGGGACGGACGAACACTGAAGCTTTCTTT. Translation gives CASATGRTNTEAFF.

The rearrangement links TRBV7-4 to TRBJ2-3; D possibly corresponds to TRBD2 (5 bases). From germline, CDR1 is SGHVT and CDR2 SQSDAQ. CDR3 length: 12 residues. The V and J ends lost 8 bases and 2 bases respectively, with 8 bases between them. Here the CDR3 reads CASQDSTDTQYF. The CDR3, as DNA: TGTGCCAGCCAGGACTCCACAGATACGCAGTATTTT.

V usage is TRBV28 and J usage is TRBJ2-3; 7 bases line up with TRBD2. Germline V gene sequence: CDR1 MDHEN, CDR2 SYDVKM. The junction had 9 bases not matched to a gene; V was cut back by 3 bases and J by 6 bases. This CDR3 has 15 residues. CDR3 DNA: TGTGCCAGCAGTTTTTGGGCGGGGGAAGAGGATACGCAGTATTTT. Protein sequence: CASSFWAGEEDTQYF.

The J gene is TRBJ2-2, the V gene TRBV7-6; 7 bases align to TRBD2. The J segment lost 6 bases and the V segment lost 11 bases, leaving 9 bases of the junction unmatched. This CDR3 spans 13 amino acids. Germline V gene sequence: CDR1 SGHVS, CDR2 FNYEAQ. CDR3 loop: CAARDYRAGELFF. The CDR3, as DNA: TGTGCCGCCCGGGACTACCGAGCCGGGGAGCTGTTTTTT.

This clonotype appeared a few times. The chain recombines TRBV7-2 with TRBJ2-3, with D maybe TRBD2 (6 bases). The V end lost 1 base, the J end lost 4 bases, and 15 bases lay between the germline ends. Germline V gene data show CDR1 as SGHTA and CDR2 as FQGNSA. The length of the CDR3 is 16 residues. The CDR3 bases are TGTGCCAGCAGCTTAGAAATAAGCGGAGGGGCAGATACGCAGTATTTT. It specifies CASSLEISGGADTQYF.

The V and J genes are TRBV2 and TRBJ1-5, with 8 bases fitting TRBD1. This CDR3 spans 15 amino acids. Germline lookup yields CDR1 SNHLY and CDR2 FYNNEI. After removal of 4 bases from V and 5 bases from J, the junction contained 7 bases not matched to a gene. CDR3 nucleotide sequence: TGTGCCAGCAGTGTAGGACAGGGAATGCATCAGCCCCAGCATTTT. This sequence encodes CASSVGQGMHQPQHF.

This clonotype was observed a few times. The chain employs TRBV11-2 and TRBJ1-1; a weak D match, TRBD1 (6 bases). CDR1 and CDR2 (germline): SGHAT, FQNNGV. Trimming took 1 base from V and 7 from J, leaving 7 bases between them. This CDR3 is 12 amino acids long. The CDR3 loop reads CASSLARGEAFF. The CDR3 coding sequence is TGTGCCAGCAGCTTAGCCAGGGGTGAAGCTTTCTTT.

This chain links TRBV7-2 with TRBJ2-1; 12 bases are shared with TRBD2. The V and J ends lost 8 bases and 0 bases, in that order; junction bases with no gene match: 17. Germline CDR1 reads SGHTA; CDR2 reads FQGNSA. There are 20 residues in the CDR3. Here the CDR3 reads CASGNELAGGRTVSYNEQFF. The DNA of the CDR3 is TGTGCCAGCGGAAACGAACTAGCGGGAGGCAGGACAGTCTCCTACAATGAGCAGTTCTTC.

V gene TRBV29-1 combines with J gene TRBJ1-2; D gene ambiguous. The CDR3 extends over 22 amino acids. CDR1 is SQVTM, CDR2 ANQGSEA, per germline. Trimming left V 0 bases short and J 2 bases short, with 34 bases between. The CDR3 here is CSVEDLKIGRTDEGISNYGYTF. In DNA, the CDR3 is TGCAGCGTTGAAGATCTGAAAATAGGAAGAACGGACGAAGGCATCTCAAACTATGGCTACACCTTC.

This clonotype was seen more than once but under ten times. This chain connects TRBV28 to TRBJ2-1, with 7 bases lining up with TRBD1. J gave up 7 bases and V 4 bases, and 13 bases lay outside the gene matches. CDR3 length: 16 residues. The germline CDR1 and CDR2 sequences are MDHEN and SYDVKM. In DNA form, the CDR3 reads TGTGCCAGCAGTTCCTATCTGTCAGGGGGTAATAATGAGCAGTTCTTC. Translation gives CASSSYLSGGNNEQFF.

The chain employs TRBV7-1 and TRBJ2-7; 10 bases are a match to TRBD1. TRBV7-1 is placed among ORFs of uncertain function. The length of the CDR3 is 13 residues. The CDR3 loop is CARPGTGVYEQYF. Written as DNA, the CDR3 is TGTGCTCGCCCCGGGACAGGGGTCTACGAGCAGTACTTC.

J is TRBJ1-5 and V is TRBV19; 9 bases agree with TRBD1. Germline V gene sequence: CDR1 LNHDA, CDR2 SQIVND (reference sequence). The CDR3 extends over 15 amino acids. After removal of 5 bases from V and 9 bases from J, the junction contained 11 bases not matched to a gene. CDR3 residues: CASSQDRGASMPQHF. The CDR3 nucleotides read TGTGCCAGTAGTCAGGACAGGGGCGCCTCAATGCCCCAGCATTTT.

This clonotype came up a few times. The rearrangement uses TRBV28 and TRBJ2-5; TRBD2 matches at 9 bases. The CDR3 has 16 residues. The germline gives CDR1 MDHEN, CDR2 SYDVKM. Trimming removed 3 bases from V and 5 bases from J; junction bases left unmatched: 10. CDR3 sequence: CASSFPRGGGRETQYF. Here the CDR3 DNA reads TGTGCCAGCAGTTTCCCCCGCGGGGGGGGCCGGGAGACCCAGTACTTC.

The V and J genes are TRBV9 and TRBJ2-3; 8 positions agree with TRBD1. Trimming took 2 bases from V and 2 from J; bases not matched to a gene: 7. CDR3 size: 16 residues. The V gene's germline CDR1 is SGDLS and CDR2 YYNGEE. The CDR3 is CASSVERTGSTDTQYF. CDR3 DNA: TGTGCCAGCAGCGTTGAGAGGACAGGGTCCACAGATACGCAGTATTTT.